The present entry profiles one TCR beta chain with its context. Data came from immunoSEQ multiplex PCR; TCRdb stores just in-frame clones and leaves some out. The data show 120,000 to 150,000 clones, with approximately 91% seen just once and about 1.9% held by the top ten. The sample is drawn from a study of T cell responses to AZD1222 COVID-19 vaccine. Doses given second, at about 4 or about 12 weeks, were pooled. Trimming stripped 2 bases from V and 0 bases from J, with 8 bases between. This CDR3 comprises 15 residues. CDR1 and CDR2 (germline): SGHRS, YFSETQ. The sequence came from an adult who received the AZD1222 COVID-19 vaccine. The chain carries TRBV5-1 and TRBJ1-4; no clear D gene. The input for sequencing was peripheral blood, taken 28 days after the second AZD1222 dose. The CDR3 region has the DNA TGCGCCAGCAGCTTAGATCAGGCAACTAATGAAAAACTGTTTTTT. It yields the protein CASSLDQATNEKLFF.